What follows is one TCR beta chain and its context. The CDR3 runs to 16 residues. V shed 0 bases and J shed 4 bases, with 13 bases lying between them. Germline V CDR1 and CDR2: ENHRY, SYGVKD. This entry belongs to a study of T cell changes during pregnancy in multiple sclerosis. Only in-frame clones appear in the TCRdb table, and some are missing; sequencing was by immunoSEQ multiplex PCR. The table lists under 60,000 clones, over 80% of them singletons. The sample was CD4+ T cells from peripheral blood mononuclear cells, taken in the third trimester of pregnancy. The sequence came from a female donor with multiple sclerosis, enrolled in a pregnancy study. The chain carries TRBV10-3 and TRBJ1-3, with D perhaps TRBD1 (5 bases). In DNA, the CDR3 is TGTGCCATCAGTGAGTCAGGGCAGGGTGAAGGAAACACCATATATTTT. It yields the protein CAISESGQGEGNTIYF.